Listed below are T cell receptor beta chains from one sample, sequenced in a study of shared clonotypes between healthy human individuals. Assay used: immunoSEQ multiplex PCR; TCRdb lists only in-frame clones, some missing. The top ten hold 1% to 1.5% of the sample, which has about 1.4 million clones, over 95% seen once. The sequencing input was naive CD4+ T cells sorted from blood. The receptors come from a young man in good health. Each CDR3 is given with its conserved first and last residue. D genes are given only for firm matches.

>NA|TRBJ1-1|TRBV5-6
TGTGCCAGCAGCTTGGATCTGGGAATGAACACTGAAGCTTTCTTT
CASSLDLGMNTEAFF
>NA|TRBJ2-2|TRBV11-2
TGTGCCAGCAGCGTTAGTTGGGCAGGGGAGACCGGGGAGCTGTTTTTT
CASSVSWAGETGELFF
>NA|TRBJ2-2|TRBV19
TGTGCCAGTAGTATACAACCTCCGGCCACCGGGGAGCTGTTTTTT
CASSIQPPATGELFF
>TRBD1|TRBJ2-5|TRBV7-9
TGTGCCAGCAGCTTTGGACAGGGGTTAGAGACCCAGTACTTC
CASSFGQGLETQYF
>TRBD2|TRBJ2-3|TRBV30
TGTGCCTGGAGTGTCCTTAGCGGGGGCACAGATACGCAGTATTTT
CAWSVLSGGTDTQYF
>NA|TRBJ2-5|TRBV11-2
TGTGCCAGCAGCCTACAACAAGAGACCCAGTACTTC
CASSLQQETQYF
>NA|TRBJ2-7|TRBV7-9
TGTGCCAGCAGCTTAGGGACTCACGGGTACGAGCAGTACTTC
CASSLGTHGYEQYF
>TRBD2|TRBJ2-7|TRBV7-6
TGTGCGGCTAGCGGGAGTTACGAGCAGTACTTC
CAASGSYEQYF
>TRBD1|TRBJ1-5|TRBV6-1
TGTGCCAGCAGTACCGACAGGGGAAGCAATCAGCCCCAGCATTTT
CASSTDRGSNQPQHF
>NA|TRBJ1-4|TRBV7-6
TGTGCCAGCAGCCTAGGGGGGAGAACTAATGAAAAACTGTTTTTT
CASSLGGRTNEKLFF
>NA|TRBJ2-5|TRBV6-5
TGTGCCAGCATCAACGGGGAGACCCAGTACTTC
CASINGETQYF
>NA|TRBJ2-7|TRBV28
TGTGCCAGCAGTTCCCCTGGACAGAACTACGAGCAGTACTTC
CASSSPGQNYEQYF